This T cell receptor beta chain was captured in a study of T cell responses to AZD1222 COVID-19 vaccine. Study as a whole: Both about-4-week and about-12-week second-dose recipients were combined. Study results and caveats: Across spike, vaccine-associated CD4 TCRs were found, dominant at 160-218 and 743-854. Baseline seropositivity characterized only a handful of AZD1222 recipients.

Some clones are missing from TCRdb's copy, which holds only in-frame ones; the method was immunoSEQ multiplex PCR. The repertoire has about 86,000 clones, around nine tenths of them found once; the top ten carry around 3%. V shed 1 base and J shed 2 bases, with 12 bases lying between them. Germline V gives CDR1 SGHVS, CDR2 FQNEAQ. The CDR3 contains 15 residues. On this clone itself: Its antigen is unidentified.

V and J are TRBV7-8 and TRBJ2-7, with D possibly matching TRBD2 (5 bases). The clonotype was recovered from an adult in good health. The sample consisted of peripheral blood, taken on day 0 of AZD1222 vaccination. CDR3 in DNA: TGTGCCAGCAGCTTAGGCTTGGAGGCCCCCTACGAGCAGTACTTC. Translating it yields CASSLGLEAPYEQYF.